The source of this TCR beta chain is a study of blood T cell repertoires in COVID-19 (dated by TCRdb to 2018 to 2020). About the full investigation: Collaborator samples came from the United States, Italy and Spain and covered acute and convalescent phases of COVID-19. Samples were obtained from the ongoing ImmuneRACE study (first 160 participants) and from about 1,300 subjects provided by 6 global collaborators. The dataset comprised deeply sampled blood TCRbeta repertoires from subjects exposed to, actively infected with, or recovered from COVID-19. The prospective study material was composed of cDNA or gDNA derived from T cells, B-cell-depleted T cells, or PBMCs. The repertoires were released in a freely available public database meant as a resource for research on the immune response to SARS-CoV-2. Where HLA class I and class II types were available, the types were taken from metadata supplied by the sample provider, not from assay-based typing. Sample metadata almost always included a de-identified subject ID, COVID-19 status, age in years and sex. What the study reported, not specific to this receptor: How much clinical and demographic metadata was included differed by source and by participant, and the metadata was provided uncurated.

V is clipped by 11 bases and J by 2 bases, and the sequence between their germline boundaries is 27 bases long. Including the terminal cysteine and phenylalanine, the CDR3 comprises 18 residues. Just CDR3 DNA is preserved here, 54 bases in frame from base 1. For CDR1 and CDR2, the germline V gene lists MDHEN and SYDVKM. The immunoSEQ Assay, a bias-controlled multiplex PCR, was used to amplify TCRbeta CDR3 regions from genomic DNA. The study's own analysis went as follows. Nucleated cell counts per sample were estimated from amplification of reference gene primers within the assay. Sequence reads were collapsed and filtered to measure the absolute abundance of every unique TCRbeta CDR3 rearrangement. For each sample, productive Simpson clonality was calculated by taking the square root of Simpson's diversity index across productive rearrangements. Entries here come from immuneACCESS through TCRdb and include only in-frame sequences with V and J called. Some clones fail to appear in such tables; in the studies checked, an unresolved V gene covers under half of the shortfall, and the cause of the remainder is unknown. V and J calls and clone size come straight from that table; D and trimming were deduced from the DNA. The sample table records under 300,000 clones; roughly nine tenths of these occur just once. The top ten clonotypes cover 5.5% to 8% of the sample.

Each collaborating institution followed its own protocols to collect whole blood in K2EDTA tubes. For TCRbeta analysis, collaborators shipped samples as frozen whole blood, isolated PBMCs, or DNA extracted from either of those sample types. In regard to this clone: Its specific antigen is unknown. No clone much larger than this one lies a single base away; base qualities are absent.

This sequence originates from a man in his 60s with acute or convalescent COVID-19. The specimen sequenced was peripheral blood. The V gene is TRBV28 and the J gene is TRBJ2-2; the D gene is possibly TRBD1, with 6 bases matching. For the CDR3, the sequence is CARQESLLAGGNTGELFF. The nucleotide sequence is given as TGTGCCCGCCAGGAGTCCCTTTTGGCTGGGGGCAACACCGGGGAGCTGTTTTTT.